This passage covers 18 T cell receptor beta chains from one sample sequenced in a study of blood T cell repertoires in COVID-19. Generated by immunoSEQ multiplex PCR, the TCRdb table keeps only in-frame clones and is missing some. The sample records under 200,000 clones, about four fifths being singletons. The sample was peripheral blood. Every receptor here comes from a man in his 70s who had recovered from COVID-19.

The rearrangement joins TRBV4-1 to TRBJ1-1, with D perhaps matching TRBD1 (5 bases). Deletions cut 1 base from V and 3 bases from J, with 12 bases between. The length of the CDR3 is 15 residues. Germline assignment: CDR1 MGHRA and CDR2 YSYEKL. CDR3: CASSQANRQYTEAFF. CDR3 DNA: TGCGCCAGCAGCCAAGCTAACAGACAGTACACTGAAGCTTTCTTT.

The chain is built from TRBV28 and TRBJ2-1; D gene unclear. V was trimmed by 3 bases and J by 0 bases, leaving 9 bases between them. Germline CDR1 reads MDHEN; CDR2 reads SYDVKM. The CDR3 sequence is 15 residues long. CDR3 sequence reads: CASSFPGSSYNEQFF. The CDR3, as DNA: TGTGCCAGCAGTTTTCCAGGTAGCTCCTACAATGAGCAGTTCTTC.

The chain recombines TRBV11-2 with TRBJ2-1; TRBD2 is a possible D gene (6 bases). Trimming removed 1 base at V and 6 bases at J, with 10 bases between. Germline-derived CDR1 and CDR2 are SGHAT and FQNNGV. CDR3 length equals 14 residues. The chain's CDR3 is CASSLGGRSNEQFF. CDR3 in DNA: TGTGCCAGCAGCTTAGGAGGGAGGTCCAATGAGCAGTTCTTC.

This chain uses TRBV10-1 with TRBJ2-7, with D perhaps TRBD1 (6 bases). Trimming pared 4 bases from V and 3 bases from J, leaving 10 bases between. The CDR3 consists of 13 residues. Germline V gene sequence: CDR1 WNHNN, CDR2 SYGVQD (reference sequence). CDR3 coding DNA: TGCGCCAGCAGTGGGACAGCTGACTACGAGCAGTACTTC. Protein sequence: CASSGTADYEQYF.

CDR3 sequence reads: CASSSGPVSYEQYF. CDR3 DNA sequence: TGCGCCAGCAGCTCGGGTCCCGTCTCCTACGAGCAGTACTTC. V usage is TRBV5-1 and J usage is TRBJ2-7; D unclear. The CDR3 extends over 14 amino acids. From germline, CDR1 is SGHRS and CDR2 YFSETQ. Trimming pared 3 bases from V and 0 bases from J, leaving 10 bases between.

The rearrangement links TRBV6-1 to TRBJ1-5; D uncertain. The V end was cut by 4 bases, the J end by 5 bases, with 18 bases between. The CDR3 runs 16 residues. Germline assignment: CDR1 MNHNS and CDR2 SASEGT. The CDR3 here is CASSARTGTTHQPQHF. CDR3 nucleotide sequence: TGTGCCAGCAGTGCCCGGACGGGAACCACCCATCAGCCCCAGCATTTT.

For the CDR3, the DNA is TGTGCCAGCAGCATAGACAGTTCGAACACTGAAGCTTTCTTT. Its translation: CASSIDSSNTEAFF. The gene calls are TRBV7-3 and TRBJ1-1; perhaps TRBD1 as D (5 bases). Trimming took 5 bases from V and 1 from J, leaving 11 bases between them. In germline, CDR1 is SGHTA, CDR2 FQGTGA. The CDR3 is made up of 14 amino acids.

This rearrangement joins TRBV9 to TRBJ2-1; D gene unclear. Trimming stripped 0 bases from V and 9 bases from J, with 10 bases between. This CDR3 has 13 residues. Germline V gene lookup returns CDR1 SGDLS and CDR2 YYNGEE. CDR3 sequence reads: CASSVVGTGEQFF. CDR3 coding DNA: TGTGCCAGCAGCGTAGTCGGAACGGGTGAGCAGTTCTTC.

V is TRBV19 and J is TRBJ2-7, with 11 bases that match TRBD2. CDR1 is LNHDA and CDR2 is SQIVND in the germline V gene (reference sequence). Trimming took 1 base from V and 2 from J; bases not matched to a gene: 4. The CDR3 has 16 amino acids. Here the CDR3 DNA reads TGTGCCAGTAGTATAGGCGGACTAGCGGGCGCCTACGAGCAGTACTTC. Translating it yields CASSIGGLAGAYEQYF.

The rearrangement links TRBV4-1 to TRBJ2-2; D might be TRBD1 (6 bases). The CDR3 has 15 amino acids. Deletions cut 1 base from V and 6 bases from J, with 12 bases between. Germline loops: CDR1 MGHRA, CDR2 YSYEKL. CDR3 sequence (DNA): TGCGCCAGCAGCCAAGGTCAGGGGCCCCCCGGGGAGCTGTTTTTT. It specifies CASSQGQGPPGELFF.

The chain is built from TRBV3-1 (or the pseudogene TRBV3-2) and TRBJ2-2; D unresolved. Trimming removed 3 bases at V and 4 bases at J, with 12 bases between. The CDR3 extends over 15 amino acids. Per germline, CDR1 LGHDT and CDR2 YNNKEL (reference sequence). CDR3 nucleotide sequence: TGTGCCAGCAGCCATTCCGGGTCGACCACCGGGGAGCTGTTTTTT. Translating it yields CASSHSGSTTGELFF.

The chain recombines TRBV5-1 with TRBJ2-1; perhaps TRBD1 as D (6 bases). Germline-derived CDR1 and CDR2 are SGHRS and YFSETQ. Trimming took 0 bases from V and 3 from J, leaving 10 bases between them. The length of the CDR3 is 15 residues. The CDR3 DNA reads TGCGCCAGCAGCTTGGAAGGACAGAACTACAATGAGCAGTTCTTC. Translating it yields CASSLEGQNYNEQFF.

This chain links TRBV20-1 with TRBJ2-2; D perhaps matches TRBD1 (6 bases). Trimming left V 6 bases short and J 5 bases short, with 7 bases between. This CDR3 has 11 amino acids. The germline CDR1 and CDR2 sequences are DFQATT and SNEGSKA (reference sequence). The CDR3 protein is CSARGTGELFF. CDR3 sequence (DNA): TGCAGTGCCAGGGGTACCGGGGAGCTGTTTTTT.

In DNA, the CDR3 is TGTGCCATCAGTGAAGGCACAGCCTTAAACACCGGGGAGCTGTTTTTT. This codes for CAISEGTALNTGELFF. V and J are TRBV10-3 and TRBJ2-2; D gene unclear. The CDR3 runs 16 residues. Trimming shortened V by 3 bases and J by 2 bases, and 13 bases separated the two germline ends. Per the germline V gene, CDR1 is ENHRY and CDR2 is SYGVKD.

The rearrangement uses TRBV10-1 and TRBJ2-7, with TRBD2 matching over 10 bases. This CDR3 has 15 amino acids. V shed 10 bases and J 3 bases; nucleotides not matched to a gene: 12. The germline CDR1 and CDR2 sequences are WNHNN and SYGVQD (reference sequence). The CDR3 region is CATTYQREGLYEQYF. CDR3 coding DNA: TGCGCCACAACGTATCAGCGGGAGGGCCTCTACGAGCAGTACTTC.

Concerning this clone itself: At one end, the junction sequence differs from germline, possibly due to a read error. The rearrangement joins TRBV6-5 to TRBJ2-1, with 9 positions matching TRBD1. The V gene's germline CDR1 is MNHEY and CDR2 SVGAGI. The CDR3 spans 15 residues. CDR3 coding DNA: TGTGCCAGCAGTCCTTCGACAGGGGGGTCCACGGGACCAGTCTTC. The encoded protein is CASSPSTGGSTGPVF.

This sequence joins TRBV7-9 and TRBJ2-5; tentatively, D is TRBD2 (5 bases). CDR3 length: 15 amino acids. Trimming took off 5 bases at V and 0 bases at J, with 13 bases between the two ends. Germline V gene sequence: CDR1 SEHNR, CDR2 FQNEAQ (reference sequence). In DNA, the CDR3 is TGTGCCAGCAGCCCCCGGACTTCCTACCAAGAGACCCAGTACTTC. Translating it yields CASSPRTSYQETQYF. Full variable domain (remainder filled in from reference TRBV7-9 and TRBJ2-5): DTGVSQNPRHKITKRGQNVTFRCDPISEHNRLYWYRQTLGQGPEFLTYFQNEAQLEKSRLLSDRFSAERPKGSFSTLEIQRTEQGDSAMYLCASSPRTSYQETQYFGPGTRLLVL.

This clone was detected only once. The chain has TRBV7-2 and TRBJ1-5, with D possibly being TRBD1 (5 bases). V dropped 2 bases and J dropped 1 base, with 9 bases sitting between them. Germline V gives CDR1 SGHTA, CDR2 FQGNSA. This CDR3 spans 15 amino acids. The DNA for the CDR3 is TGTGCCAGCAGCTTACAGGGAACGAGCAATCAGCCCCAGCATTTT. Encoded protein: CASSLQGTSNQPQHF.